The subject of this entry is one T cell receptor (beta chain). This entry is derived from a study of blood T cell repertoires in COVID-19. This CDR3 is 16 amino acids long. V was shortened by 6 bases and J by 3 bases, with 20 bases between the two germline ends. The germline CDR1 and CDR2 sequences are MNHEY and SMNVEV (reference sequence). This table comes from immunoSEQ multiplex PCR, and its TCRdb copy is limited to in-frame clones, with some not included. Of fewer than 110,000 clones listed, approximately 84% are singletons. The sample comprised peripheral blood. This clonotype was obtained from a human donor in a cohort sampled during active COVID-19. The genes are TRBV27 and TRBJ1-1, with D tentatively TRBD1 (5 bases). Written as DNA, the CDR3 is TGTGCCAGCAGGCTTGGAATGGGCAGGGTGGACACTGAAGCTTTCTTT. It specifies CASRLGMGRVDTEAFF.